Presented here are 24 T cell receptor beta chains from one specimen sequenced in a study of breast tumors, draining lymph nodes, adjacent tissues. Axillary draining lymph nodes of breast cancer patients supplied the node samples. TCRdb redid the calling of the multiplex PCR reads with MiXCR, one entry per CDR3 protein. The sample lists some 170,000 distinct CDR3 sequences; approximately 33% were seen once. The sample was axillary lymph node tissue. The receptors originated from a female donor with breast cancer. Some clones in this sample may be carry-over from other donors' samples.

This clonotype was picked up many times. The chain recombines TRBV20-1 with TRBJ2-1, with D possibly being TRBD1 (5 bases). The CDR3 loop spans 15 amino acids. Trimming took off 3 bases at V and 6 bases at J, with 18 bases between the two ends. The germline V gene encodes CDR1 DFQATT and CDR2 SNEGSKA (reference sequence). The CDR3 loop reads CSARGLWTAPNEQFF. CDR3 coding DNA: TGCAGTGCTAGGGGGCTCTGGACCGCTCCCAATGAGCAGTTCTTC.

This clonotype appeared many times. V gene TRBV7-3 combines with J gene TRBJ1-2; no definite D call. Trimming cost V 0 bases and J 2 bases, with 10 bases left between them. The CDR3 is 15 residues long. Looked up from germline, CDR1 is SGHTA and CDR2 is FQGTGA. The CDR3: CASSLTGQSNYGYTF. The CDR3 region has the DNA TGTGCCAGCAGCTTAACAGGCCAGTCGAACTATGGCTACACCTTC.

In its sample, this clonotype was seen many times. The chain links TRBV5-4 to TRBJ2-1; 14 nucleotides match TRBD2. With V trimmed by 3 bases and J by 5 bases, 1 base remained unmatched. Germline V gene sequence: CDR1 SGHNT, CDR2 YYREEE (reference sequence). CDR3 length: 15 residues. This CDR3 reads CASSSGLAGDNEQFF. In DNA, the CDR3 is TGTGCCAGCAGCTCGGGACTAGCGGGGGACAATGAGCAGTTCTTC.

This chain connects TRBV5-1 to TRBJ1-4, with D unresolved. CDR1 and CDR2 (germline): SGHRS, YFSETQ. The V gene lost 5 bases and the J gene lost 3 bases, with 11 bases spanning the gap. The CDR3 loop spans 14 amino acids. CDR3 loop: CASREGGPNEKLFF. The CDR3 DNA reads as TGCGCCAGCAGGGAGGGTGGCCCTAATGAAAAACTGTTTTTT.

The rearrangement joins TRBV6-1 to TRBJ2-7; D not certain. Between the trimmed V and J ends, which lost 3 bases and 1 base, there was a span of 10 bases. CDR1 and CDR2 (germline): MNHNS, SASEGT. CDR3 length: 14 residues. CDR3 sequence (DNA): TGTGCCAGCAGTGAGGGCGGCACATCCTACGAGCAGTACTTC. Translating gives CASSEGGTSYEQYF.

As to this clonotype: This may be a read error: a much more frequent sequence differs by one nucleotide. The J gene is TRBJ2-2, the V gene TRBV20-1; 13 bases fit TRBD2. With V trimmed by 5 bases and J by 5 bases, 14 bases remained unmatched. Germline CDR1 is DFQATT and CDR2 is SNEGSKA (reference sequence). This CDR3 is built from 18 residues. The CDR3 protein is CSAWGGTSGTSVTGELFF. The CDR3 nucleotides read TGCAGTGCTTGGGGAGGGACTAGCGGGACATCGGTGACCGGGGAGCTGTTTTTT.

This clonotype was recorded at least ten times. V usage is TRBV14 and J usage is TRBJ2-3; 9 nucleotides match TRBD2. CDR3 size: 16 residues. Germline values: CDR1 SGHDN, CDR2 FVKESK. Trimming took 0 bases from V and 3 from J; bases not matched to a gene: 4. The CDR3 spells CASSQEWLAGTDTQYF. DNA for the CDR3: TGTGCCAGCAGCCAAGAATGGCTAGCGGGGACAGATACGCAGTATTTT. The complete variable domain, with remaining parts taken from reference TRBV14 and TRBJ2-3, reads EAGVTQFPSHSVIEKGQTVTLRCDPISGHDNLYWYRRVMGKEIKFLLHFVKESKQDESGMPNNRFLAERTGGTYSTLKVQPAELEDSGVYFCASSQEWLAGTDTQYFGPGTRLTVL.

In this sample, this clonotype turned up a few times. The chain joins TRBV5-1 to TRBJ1-1; D gene ambiguous. This CDR3 contains 15 residues. The germline V gene has CDR1 SGHRS and CDR2 YFSETQ. V was trimmed by 0 bases and J by 0 bases, leaving 9 bases between them. This CDR3 is CASSLAGSMNTEAFF. The CDR3 DNA reads as TGCGCCAGCAGCTTGGCGGGATCCATGAACACTGAAGCTTTCTTT.

This clonotype was counted at least ten times. V usage is TRBV7-2 and J usage is TRBJ1-1; 7 bases are a match to TRBD1. Germline values: CDR1 SGHTA, CDR2 FQGNSA. The CDR3 has 13 amino acids. J gave up 3 bases and V 6 bases, and 4 bases lay outside the gene matches. The CDR3 sequence: CASRAGGDTEAFF. The CDR3 coding sequence is TGTGCCAGCAGGGCAGGGGGTGACACTGAAGCTTTCTTT.

In regard to this clonotype: No DNA is shown, since the ends of the CDR3 on it are uncertain; the CDR3 is the one TCRdb lists. CDR3 protein: CSASNERAQRAVLRAGHQHF. The chain has TRBV20-1 and TRBJ1-5; the listed D gene, TRBD1, was not tested against the DNA. The CDR3 is 20 residues long, ends included. CDR1 is DFQATT, CDR2 SNEGSKA, per germline (reference sequence).

The table lists this clonotype with many counts. CDR3 amino acids: CASSRQGAAGELFF. DNA of the CDR3: TGTGCCAGCAGTCGACAGGGGGCGGCCGGGGAGCTGTTTTTT. The chain couples TRBV7-3 to TRBJ2-2; 10 bases fit TRBD1. The CDR3 covers 14 residues. Germline trimming cut 6 bases from V and 6 bases from J; bases unmatched to any gene: 4. The germline CDR1 and CDR2 sequences are SGHTA and FQGTGA.

Notes on this clonotype: This could be a read error, since a much larger clone is one nucleotide away. The chain has TRBV20-1 and TRBJ1-2, with no clear D. V gave up 1 base and J gave up 3 bases, with 18 bases separating them. This CDR3 region has 16 residues. Germline CDR1 DFQATT, CDR2 SNEGSKA (reference sequence). CDR3 loop: CSARVFAGPPDYGYTF. As DNA, the CDR3 is TGCAGTGCTAGAGTTTTCGCAGGACCCCCAGACTATGGCTACACCTTC.

This clonotype was seen only a few times. This may be a read error: a much more frequent sequence differs by one nucleotide. The chain uses TRBV13 and TRBJ1-2; the D is unclear. V gave up 2 bases and J gave up 4 bases, with 17 bases separating them. There are 16 residues in the CDR3. The germline V gene has CDR1 PRHDT and CDR2 FYEKMQ (reference sequence). CDR3 loop: CASSLLGESGIYGYTF. CDR3 nucleotide sequence: TGTGCCAGCAGCTTACTGGGAGAATCGGGGATCTATGGCTACACCTTC.

With respect to this clonotype: It is unclear where the CDR3 begins or ends on the DNA, so no DNA is shown, and the CDR3 is as TCRdb lists it. The chain recombines TRBV11-1 with TRBJ2-7; TRBD1 is the table's D call, not checked against the DNA. From germline, CDR1 is SGHAT and CDR2 FQDESV (reference sequence). The CDR3 adds up to 20 amino acids, both ends counted. CDR3 in amino acids: CASSFYICSARDPQGGEQYF.

This chain joins TRBV6-1 and TRBJ1-6; 11 bases align to TRBD1. V shed 3 bases and J 6 bases; nucleotides not matched to a gene: 1. Germline CDR1 and CDR2: MNHNS and SASEGT. The CDR3 is 15 residues long. The CDR3 DNA follows: TGTGCCAGCAGTGAGGGACAGGGGGGTAATTCACCCCTCCACTTT. Residues: CASSEGQGGNSPLHF.

This clonotype was seen ten or more times. The gene calls are TRBV29-1 and TRBJ1-2; D is perhaps TRBD1 (5 bases). The CDR3 has 12 residues. Trimming took off 8 bases at V and 6 bases at J, with 16 bases between the two ends. Germline CDR1 reads SQVTM; CDR2 reads ANQGSEA. The CDR3 nucleotides are TGCAGCATCCGCCGGGGGGGGAATGGCTACACCTTC. Its protein is CSIRRGGNGYTF.

The chain is built from TRBV20-1 and TRBJ1-1; D unresolved. Trimming left V 1 base short and J 4 bases short, with 10 bases between. Germline-derived CDR1 and CDR2 are DFQATT and SNEGSKA (reference sequence). The CDR3 is 13 amino acids. The CDR3 sequence: CSARGLGITEAFF. The CDR3 nucleotides read TGCAGTGCTAGAGGGCTCGGGATCACTGAAGCTTTCTTT.

This clonotype occurred many times. This chain joins TRBV2 and TRBJ2-1; tentatively, D is TRBD1 or TRBD2 (5 bases each). Trimming took off 6 bases at V and 3 bases at J, with 15 bases between the two ends. This CDR3 is 15 amino acids long. Per germline, CDR1 SNHLY and CDR2 FYNNEI. The DNA for the CDR3 is TGTGCCAGCAGGGAGGACAATCGAAACTACAATGAGCAGTTCTTC. This encodes CASREDNRNYNEQFF.

The rearrangement uses TRBV5-1 and TRBJ1-1, with D perhaps matching TRBD1 (6 bases). The CDR3 loop spans 14 amino acids. Looked up from germline, CDR1 is SGHRS and CDR2 is YFSETQ. V shed 8 bases and J shed 1 base, with 15 bases lying between them. The CDR3 DNA is TGCGCCAGTCGACCGGGACACTCGAACACTGAAGCTTTCTTT. As protein: CASRPGHSNTEAFF.

With respect to this clonotype: One end of the junction fails to match germline, which may point to a read error. The V and J genes are TRBV6-2 or TRBV6-3 and TRBJ2-1; D not certain. CDR1 and CDR2 from the germline V gene are MNHEY and SVGEGT. The CDR3 runs to 14 residues. CDR3 bases: TGTGCCAGCAGTTACTCGCCTGTAAATAATGGGCAGTTCTTC. It encodes CASSYSPVNNGQFF.

A remark on this clonotype: A junction end diverges from the germline sequence, so it may reflect a read error. The chain links TRBV24-1 to TRBJ2-5, with D maybe TRBD1 (6 bases). The CDR3 runs 12 residues. The germline CDR1 and CDR2 sequences are KGHDR and SFDVKD. CDR3 protein: CASRGYQETQYF. CDR3 bases: TGTGCCTCCAGGGGTTATCAAGAGACCCAGTACTTC.

As for this clonotype: An end of the junction does not agree with germline; a read error may underlie this. The CDR3 protein is CVSGILTGQGVTEQYF. The CDR3 region has the DNA TGTGTCAGTGGTATACTTACGGGACAGGGGGTGACCGAGCAGTACTTC. The J gene is TRBJ2-7, the V gene TRBV19; 11 nucleotides line up with TRBD1. Germline V gene lookup returns CDR1 LNHDA and CDR2 SQIVND (reference sequence). CDR3 length: 16 residues. Full variable domain (missing parts from reference TRBV19 and TRBJ2-7): DGGITQSPKYLFRKEGQNVTLSCEQNLNHDAMYWYRQDPGQGLRLIYYSQIVNDFQKGDIAEGYSVSREKKESFPLTVTSAQKNPTAFYLCVSGILTGQGVTEQYFGPGTRLTVT.

This clonotype was counted between two and nine times. With a much larger clone just one base away, this may be a read error. CDR3 bases: TGTGCCAGCATCCCAAGGACCTACAATGAGCAGTTCTTC. Its translation is CASIPRTYNEQFF. The genes are TRBV7-9 and TRBJ2-1; D is unclear. V was trimmed by 7 bases and J by 2 bases, leaving 9 bases between them. The CDR3 is 13 residues long. Germline values: CDR1 SEHNR, CDR2 FQNEAQ (reference sequence).

This clonotype was detected many times. The V and J genes are TRBV20-1 and TRBJ2-3; 8 bases are shared with TRBD2. The V and J ends lost 6 bases and 0 bases, in that order; junction bases with no gene match: 17. The CDR3 runs to 18 residues. The germline V gene has CDR1 DFQATT and CDR2 SNEGSKA (reference sequence). CDR3 coding DNA: TGCAGTGCGCACGGTTCGAGCGGGAGAGGGGCTAGCACAGATACGCAGTATTTT. Protein product: CSAHGSSGRGASTDTQYF.